These 12 T cell receptor beta chains originate from one sample sequenced in a study of OX40 agonist ivuxolimab in advanced cancers. Clones were read by immunoSEQ multiplex PCR, and TCRdb kept only the in-frame ones, dropping some. Of around 100,000 clones in the sample, about 88% are singletons; the top ten hold about 0.15%. The specimen comprised CD4+ or CD8+ T cells sorted from blood, sampled in a trial of the OX40 agonist ivuxolimab. The receptors originated from an adult with an advanced solid tumor such as melanoma, head and neck, liver or kidney cancer.

V usage is TRBV5-4 and J usage is TRBJ2-7, with 9 nucleotides matching TRBD2. Germline lookup yields CDR1 SGHNT and CDR2 YYREEE (reference sequence). The V segment lost 7 bases and the J segment 4 bases; nucleotides outside the gene matches: 6. This CDR3 spans 13 amino acids. CDR3 amino acids: CASRAGGRYEQYF. CDR3 nucleotide sequence: TGTGCCAGCCGAGCGGGGGGCAGATACGAGCAGTACTTC.

The CDR3 protein is CSAGGGNQPQHF. The CDR3 DNA sequence: TGCAGCGCAGGGGGAGGCAATCAGCCCCAGCATTTT. The chain recombines TRBV29-1 with TRBJ1-5; TRBD1 matches at 7 bases. The junction had 2 bases not matched to a gene; V was cut back by 7 bases and J by 2 bases. The CDR3 covers 12 residues. Germline-derived CDR1 and CDR2 are SQVTM and ANQGSEA.

The chain couples TRBV2 to TRBJ2-1; TRBD1 might be the D (5 bases). Germline V gene lookup returns CDR1 SNHLY and CDR2 FYNNEI. This CDR3 contains 15 residues. Trimming stripped 6 bases from V and 8 bases from J, with 20 bases between. CDR3 sequence reads: CASRPRGVGFDEQFF. The CDR3 bases are TGTGCCAGCAGACCTAGGGGCGTAGGTTTCGATGAGCAGTTCTTC.

The chain joins TRBV19 to TRBJ1-1, with 7 bases that match TRBD1. Germline CDR1 LNHDA, CDR2 SQIVND (reference sequence). Unmatched junction bases numbered 22, after V lost 10 bases and J lost 5 bases. This CDR3 is 17 amino acids long. CDR3 in DNA: TGTGCCACCCAAAGGGAAGCCGGCAGGGGGTTAGGAACTGAAGCTTTCTTT. It is translated as CATQREAGRGLGTEAFF. The full variable domain, in which reference TRBV19 and TRBJ1-1 provide the parts outside the CDR3, is DGGITQSPKYLFRKEGQNVTLSCEQNLNHDAMYWYRQDPGQGLRLIYYSQIVNDFQKGDIAEGYSVSREKKESFPLTVTSAQKNPTAFYLCATQREAGRGLGTEAFFGQGTRLTVV.

This clone was seen only once. The chain carries TRBV7-9 and TRBJ2-7; TRBD2 might be the D (6 bases). V dropped 1 base and J dropped 4 bases, with 14 bases sitting between them. The germline V gene encodes CDR1 SEHNR and CDR2 FQNEAQ (reference sequence). This CDR3 comprises 15 residues. CDR3 DNA: TGTGCCAGCAGCTTAGACGGTCCGGGAGTGTACGAGCAGTACTTC. Amino acids: CASSLDGPGVYEQYF.

The gene calls are TRBV2 and TRBJ2-2; D ambiguous. This CDR3 region has 13 residues. Trimming shortened V by 4 bases and J by 6 bases, and 9 bases separated the two germline ends. From germline, CDR1 is SNHLY and CDR2 FYNNEI. The CDR3 region is CASSGEVPGELFF. In DNA, the CDR3 is TGTGCCAGCAGTGGGGAAGTCCCCGGGGAGCTGTTTTTT. Combining the CDR3 with reference TRBV2 and TRBJ2-2 gives the whole variable domain EPEVTQTPSHQVTQMGQEVILRCVPISNHLYFYWYRQILGQKVEFLVSFYNNEISEKSEIFDDQFSVERPDGSNFTLKIRSTKLEDSAMYFCASSGEVPGELFFGEGSRLTVL.

The gene calls are TRBV18 and TRBJ2-2; 7 nucleotides line up with TRBD1. The germline V gene has CDR1 KGHSH and CDR2 LQKENI. The CDR3 contains 21 residues. The V and J ends lost 1 base and 4 bases, in that order; junction bases with no gene match: 21. For the CDR3, the DNA is TGTGCCAGCTCACCACTTTTTCCCGCTCCAAGGACAGGTGAACGCACCGGGGAGCTGTTTTTT. Amino acid sequence: CASSPLFPAPRTGERTGELFF.

Turning to this clone: Within the sample, other DNA sequences also encode this same CDR3. The chain recombines TRBV19 with TRBJ1-5, with no clear D. CDR1 and CDR2 (germline): LNHDA, SQIVND (reference sequence). This CDR3 is 14 amino acids long. Between the trimmed V and J ends, which lost 3 bases and 0 bases, there was a span of 6 bases. Written as DNA, the CDR3 is TGTGCCAGTAGTATCGTGGGTAGCAATCAGCCCCAGCATTTT. Its translation is CASSIVGSNQPQHF.

The gene calls are TRBV12-5 and TRBJ1-1; 11 bases align to TRBD1. V was clipped by 1 base and J by 8 bases; unmatched bases: 3. CDR1 and CDR2 from the germline V gene are LGHNT and FRNRAP. This CDR3 region has 14 residues. CDR3 loop: CASGLGTGGGEAFF. The CDR3, as DNA: TGTGCTAGTGGTTTGGGGACAGGGGGCGGGGAAGCTTTCTTT.

The J gene is TRBJ1-1, the V gene TRBV19; D is unclear. Between the trimmed V and J ends, which lost 1 base and 4 bases, there was a span of 13 bases. Germline V gives CDR1 LNHDA, CDR2 SQIVND (reference sequence). The CDR3 spans 15 residues. In nucleotides, the CDR3 is TGTGCCAGTAGTATAGGGGGATTCGGCGGCACTGAAGCTTTCTTT. It encodes CASSIGGFGGTEAFF.

The rearrangement uses TRBV19 and TRBJ2-1, with 12 positions matching TRBD2. CDR1 and CDR2 (germline): LNHDA, SQIVND (reference sequence). This CDR3 spans 15 amino acids. With V trimmed by 6 bases and J by 1 base, 1 base remained unmatched. CDR3 loop: CASSTSGRSYNEQFF. Written as DNA, the CDR3 is TGTGCCAGTAGCACTAGCGGGAGGTCCTACAATGAGCAGTTCTTC. Full variable domain (remainder filled in from reference TRBV19 and TRBJ2-1): DGGITQSPKYLFRKEGQNVTLSCEQNLNHDAMYWYRQDPGQGLRLIYYSQIVNDFQKGDIAEGYSVSREKKESFPLTVTSAQKNPTAFYLCASSTSGRSYNEQFFGPGTRLTVL.

The gene calls are TRBV7-6 and TRBJ1-4, with D possibly TRBD1 on 6 matching bases. The CDR3 has 15 amino acids. Trimming cost V 5 bases and J 4 bases, with 14 bases left between them. Germline V gene data show CDR1 as SGHVS and CDR2 as FNYEAQ. CDR3 residues: CASSVSTGDNEKLFF. The CDR3 nucleotides are TGTGCCAGCAGCGTTTCGACAGGAGATAATGAAAAACTGTTTTTT.